This TCR beta chain was found in a study of cytomegalovirus exposure and HLA in healthy donors (dated by TCRdb to about 2017). In the study overall: An earlier analysis of 587 of the donors reported approximately 300 Gb of sequence data and 95 million to 130 million unique TCR beta sequences obtained from approximately 180 million T cells. Roughly 300 gigabases of sequencing data and roughly 81 million unique TCR sequences made up an early release that covered fewer than 650 HLA-typed donors. Of the approximately 400 genotyped donors, approximately 81% were placed in the genetic ancestry cluster associated with self-reported Caucasian donors. The aim of the study was to test whether cataloging public T cell receptors could identify signatures of past pathogen exposure. The study profiled the T cell repertoires of 666 subjects by immunosequencing and related them to cytomegalovirus serostatus. A separate validation cohort of about 110 different subjects was used in addition to the approximately 700-subject first cohort. To predict cytomegalovirus infection status, the study brought together high-throughput TCR immunosequencing, statistical association of individual TCRs with disease status, and machine learning. A later analysis re-examined previously published TCR beta repertoires from 600 to 700 donors and added high-resolution HLA genotyping to investigate patterns of TCR occurrence. Rather than using new phenotypic data, the later analysis identified candidate immune exposures from TCR beta sequences and from how often those sequences occurred across donors. To decide whether each TCR beta V gene segment behaved as functional or pseudogenic, an earlier analysis of some 600 of the donors relied on high-throughput TCR beta sequencing. Donor age, sex, ethnicity and CMV serostatus were compiled alongside the repertoire data. Genome-wide SNP genotypes for about 60% of the 666 donors were used in a later genetic analysis, which treated that subset as a discovery cohort. All discovery cohort repertoires had been generated using a single sequencing platform. HLA typing covered class I and class II loci at four-digit resolution. Typing coverage differed by locus: A, B, C, DRB1 and DQB1 were typed in roughly 620-630 donors, DQA1 in 522, DPA1 in some 610, and DPB1 in about 450. Several DR-DQ haplotypes were handled as single units for association and clustering, since linkage in the cohort was strong. On average, 235,054 unique TCR beta nucleotide sequences were sequenced per donor among more than 350 genotyped donors of the cohort, with around 19% of those sequences being non-productive. The study at large found these results: Most TCR sequences were observed very rarely across donors, whereas some public TCRs were present in many individuals. Compared with the roughly 710-donor mean, donors in an Asian-associated ancestry cluster had fewer N-insertions in productive TCRs, according to a later genetic analysis. V-gene and J-gene trimming of TCR beta chains was associated with a missense DCLRE1C variant in a later genetic analysis, and the association was replicated in an independent cohort. A few of the identified cytomegalovirus-associated TCR beta chains were confirmed in vitro to be specific for cytomegalovirus antigens. Assigning TCR associations to individual alleles was difficult when HLA alleles, especially DR and DQ, strongly co-occurred. In the study, approximately 150 TCR beta chains were listed as associated with cytomegalovirus. In a later analysis, the rate of TCR association differed among HLA loci, with DRB1 alleles having the most associated TCRs and HLA-C alleles having the fewest. The 87-base-pair reads could not distinguish some IMGT-functional V segments, including TRBV6-2 and TRBV6-3, so those segments were excluded. It was suggested by the authors that the approach could potentially be generalized to other disease states and immunological phenotypes. Cytomegalovirus status was reported to be diagnosed by the classifier with high specificity and sensitivity in both the original and validation cohorts. Immune exposure information for the cohort was limited to CMV serostatus. A later analysis found that most CMV-associated TCR beta chains appeared HLA-restricted, with HLA associations seemingly driven largely by CMV exposure. A further reported finding was that TCR beta sequences accurately predicted the HLA-A and HLA-B alleles for most subjects in the first cohort. Several of the top co-occurrence clusters appeared to be linked to parvovirus B19, influenza, CMV and Epstein-Barr virus, according to a later analysis. Correlated functional status among segregating V segments might be attributable to linkage disequilibrium, but an unknown experimental factor could not be ruled out. Presence/absence analyses assumed roughly uniform sequencing depth across donors, an assumption that may not hold. In a later analysis, 16,951 TCR beta sequences were associated with specific HLA alleles at a false discovery rate of 0.05. Seventeen rarely observed V segments, including chromosome 9 orphons, were excluded from the earlier analysis of some 590 of the donors because counts were too low. A group of highly shared sequence variants was considered likely to be a technical artifact of the sequencing pipeline. Compared with equally common non-associated chains, HLA-associated TCR beta chains in a later analysis were more clonally expanded and had lower generation probabilities. In this cohort, only TCR beta chains were sequenced, and detectable features were limited by the absence of alpha or paired-chain data. Because HLA typing was unavailable for some donors at each locus, only the typed subset was used in association tests. An earlier analysis of 450 to 750 of the donors showed that most TCR beta V segments appeared in productive rearrangements either about 87% or about 30% of the time, which broadly matched IMGT annotations.

There are a few counts of this clone. There is no known antigen for this receptor. Per-nucleotide qualities are absent, and no much larger clonotype sits a single base away. The cohort comprised several hundred healthy bone marrow donors. All cohort members were sampled while nominally healthy, although unrecorded immune exposures were likely present. The donor tested CMV seronegative and was one of the 352 seronegative cohort members. A peripheral blood sample was collected from each donor, and TCR beta sequencing was performed on peripheral blood mononuclear cells. Genomic DNA extraction from the blood cell samples was performed with the Qiagen DNeasy Blood Extraction Kit. Libraries were constructed by the immunoSEQ multiplex PCR assay. For the multiplex PCR, a mixture combining 60 forward primers for TCR Vbeta segments and 13 reverse primers for TCR Jbeta segments was used. A multiplex PCR assay on genomic DNA amplified the CDR3 region of rearranged TCR beta genes. Amplified TCR beta libraries were sequenced as 87-base-pair reads on the Illumina HiSeq System. Per the original workflow: Across the 500 to 850 repertoires, a later analysis counted 80 million or so unique TCR beta chains, roughly 11 million of which were shared by at least two donors. To remove PCR and sequencing errors, raw reads were error-corrected and collapsed into unique sequences using a nearest-neighbor algorithm that merged closely related sequences. To assign V, D and J gene segments, CDR3 sequences were aligned to IMGT reference sequences. For a sequence to be retained, at least a six-nucleotide match to both a V gene segment and a J gene segment was required. A rearrangement was called productive if the CDR3 had no stop codons and remained in frame with V and J, and every other rearrangement was called non-productive. Following IMGT convention, CDR3 was defined as the stretch from the second conserved V-encoded cysteine up to the conserved J-encoded phenylalanine. The earlier analysis of 500 to 600 of the donors excluded sequences that lacked an unambiguous match to a single V gene segment. An earlier analysis of almost 600 of the donors classified V segments as functional when productive rearrangements were above 56.7% and as segregating when the standard deviation between donors was above 5%. A statistical classification framework was developed to diagnose cytomegalovirus status using the catalog of TCR beta chain sequences. V and J gene assignment, in a later analysis, came from comparing TCR nucleotide sequences with IMGT/GENE-DB human TR gene sequences. Using the TCRdist pipeline, a later analysis assigned CDR3 sequences along with most-parsimonious VDJ recombination scenarios. In a later analysis, each TCR beta chain was defined by its CDR3 amino acid sequence together with its V-gene family, and reads lacking a unique V-gene family were excluded. To address suspected cross-contamination and a sequencing artifact, a later analysis removed around 600 highly shared, low-generation-probability nucleotide sequences. In a later analysis, a clonal expansion index for each public chain was calculated from normalized within-repertoire ranks of inferred template counts. In a later analysis, generation probabilities were computed with a VDJ recombination model fitted to out-of-frame rearrangements, and the resulting probabilities were checked against IGoR. In a later analysis, TCR-TCR, TCR-HLA and TCR-CMV co-occurrence was scored with hypergeometric tests, and a repertoire-size bias correction was applied to TCR pairs. To estimate false discovery rates, a later analysis permuted the HLA or CMV assignments 20 times. In a later analysis, co-occurring TCRs were grouped with DBSCAN, and TCRdist sequence similarity was added when clustering was performed within HLA-allele-positive subsets. Repertoires with fewer than 30,000 or more than 120,000 public chains, plus five repertoires with anomalous nucleotide sharing, were excluded from co-occurrence clustering. TCRdb provides this immuneACCESS table in a form limited to in-frame rearrangements. Some clones are lacking; in checked studies, under half of them reflect an unresolved V gene, and why the rest are absent is not known. The V and J calls and the clone size are those of that table, but D and trimming were determined from the DNA. This sample comprises 150,000 to 200,000 clones, more than 85% of them detected only once. Of the sample, about 0.24% is held by the ten largest clones.

Trimming removed 3 bases from V and 16 bases from J; the gene matches leave 8 bases unexplained. The germline V gene provides CDR1 SGHAT and CDR2 FQNNGV. From the cysteine through the phenylalanine, the CDR3 covers 12 amino acids. The sequence is cut down to CDR3 DNA, 36 bases in frame from base 1. This sequence uses TRBV11-2 and TRBJ1-4, with 7 bases in between that match TRBD1. The sequence derives from a girl under two years old in good health and CMV-seronegative. The sample consisted of PBMCs. Read as DNA, the sequence is TGTGCCAGCAGCTTTTCGACAGGGCGAGAGTTTTTT. Translated, this is CASSFSTGREFF.